This T cell receptor (beta chain) was observed in a study of regulatory T cells in long-lasting Graves disease. In building TCR beta libraries, iRepertoire HTBI primers were used together with Arm-PCR of CDR3 regions. TCRdb used MiXCR to reprocess the multiplex PCR reads, holding one entry per CDR3 protein. The table has a few hundred thousand distinct CDR3 sequences, approximately 23% seen once. As to time point: persistent/refractory GD, antithyroid drugs over 5 years with positive TRAb. After RNA was extracted from PBMCs, the TCR library was made from it. This sample comprised peripheral blood mononuclear cells (PBMCs), obtained when the disease was refractory, from a patient treated with antithyroid drugs. The sequence was collected from a woman aged 40 to 50 with Graves disease.

The chain's CDR3 is CASIQERRQGTSTNEKLFF. CDR3 nucleotide sequence: TGTGCCAGCATTCAAGAGAGAAGGCAGGGGACCTCAACTAATGAAAAACTGTTTTTT. J is TRBJ1-4 and V is TRBV2, with D tentatively TRBD1 (6 bases). Per germline, CDR1 SNHLY and CDR2 FYNNEI. V gave up 7 bases and J gave up 0 bases, with 24 bases separating them. The CDR3 is made up of 19 amino acids.